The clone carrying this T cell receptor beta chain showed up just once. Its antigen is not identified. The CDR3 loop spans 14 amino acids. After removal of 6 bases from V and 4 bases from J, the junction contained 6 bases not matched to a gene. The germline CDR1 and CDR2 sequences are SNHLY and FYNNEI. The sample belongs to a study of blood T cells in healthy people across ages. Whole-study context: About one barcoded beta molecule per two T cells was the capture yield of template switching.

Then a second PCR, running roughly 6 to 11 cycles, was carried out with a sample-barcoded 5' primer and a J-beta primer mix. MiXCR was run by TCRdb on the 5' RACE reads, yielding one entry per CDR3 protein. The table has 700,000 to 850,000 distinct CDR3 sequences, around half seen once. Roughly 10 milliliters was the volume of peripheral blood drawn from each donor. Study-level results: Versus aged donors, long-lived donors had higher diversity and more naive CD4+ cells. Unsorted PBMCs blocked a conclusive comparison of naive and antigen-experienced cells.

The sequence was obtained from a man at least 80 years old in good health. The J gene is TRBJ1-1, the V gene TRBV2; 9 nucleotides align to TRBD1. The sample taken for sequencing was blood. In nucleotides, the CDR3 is TGTGCCAGCAGACGGGACAGGGTTGGCACTGAAGCTTTCTTT. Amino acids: CASRRDRVGTEAFF.